This TCR beta chain was retrieved from a study of Tregs in tolerant kidney transplant recipients. Remarks on this clone: Its antigen is not identified.

CD4+CD25+CD127- Tregs, CD4+CD25- non-Tregs, CD4 and CD8 cells were sorted. TCRdb's copy holds only in-frame clones and misses some; the assay was immunoSEQ multiplex PCR. The sample consists of about 120,000 clones, roughly 92% of them appearing once. General observations from the study: Expanding Tregs on activated donor B cells appeared to best identify donor-specific TCRbeta clones. No direct test of biological reproducibility was done here.

Sequenced material: CD4+ T cells from blood. The receptor was isolated from a human donor in good health.

CDR3 DNA sequence: TGCGCCAGCAAATTGGGTTCTGAAAACATTCAGTACTTC. It encodes CASKLGSENIQYF. V is TRBV5-1 and J is TRBJ2-4, with D unresolved. V shed 6 bases and J shed 5 bases, with 12 bases lying between them. The CDR3 runs to 13 residues. CDR1 and CDR2 (germline): SGHRS, YFSETQ.